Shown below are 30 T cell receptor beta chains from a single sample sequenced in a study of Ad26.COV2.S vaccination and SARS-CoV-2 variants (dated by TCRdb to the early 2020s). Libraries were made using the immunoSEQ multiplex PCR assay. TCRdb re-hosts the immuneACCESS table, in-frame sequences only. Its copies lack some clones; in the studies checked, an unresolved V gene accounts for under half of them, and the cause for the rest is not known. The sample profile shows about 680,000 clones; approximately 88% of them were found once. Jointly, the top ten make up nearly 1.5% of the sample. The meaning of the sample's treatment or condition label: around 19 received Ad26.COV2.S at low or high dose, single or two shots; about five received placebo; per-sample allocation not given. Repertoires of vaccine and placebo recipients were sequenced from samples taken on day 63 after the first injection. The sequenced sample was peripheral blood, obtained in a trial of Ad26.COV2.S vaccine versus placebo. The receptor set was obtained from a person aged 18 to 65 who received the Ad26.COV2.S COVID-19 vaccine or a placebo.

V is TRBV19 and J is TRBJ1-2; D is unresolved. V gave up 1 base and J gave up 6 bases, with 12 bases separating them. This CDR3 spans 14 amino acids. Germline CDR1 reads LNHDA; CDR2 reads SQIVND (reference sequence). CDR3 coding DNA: TGTGCCAGTAGTATAGTCGGGGAATTGAATGGCTACACCTTC. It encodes CASSIVGELNGYTF.

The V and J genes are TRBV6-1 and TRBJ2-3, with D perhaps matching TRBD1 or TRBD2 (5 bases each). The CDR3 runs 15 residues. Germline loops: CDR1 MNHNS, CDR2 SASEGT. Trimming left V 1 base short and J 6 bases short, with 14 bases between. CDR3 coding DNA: TGTGCCAGCAGTGAAGGGGCAGGGTGGGGGGATACGCAGTATTTT. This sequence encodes CASSEGAGWGDTQYF.

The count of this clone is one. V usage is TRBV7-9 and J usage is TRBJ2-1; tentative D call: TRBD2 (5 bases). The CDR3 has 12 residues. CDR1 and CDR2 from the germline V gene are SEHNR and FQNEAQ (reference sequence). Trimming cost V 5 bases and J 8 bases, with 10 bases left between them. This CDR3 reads CASSPPRDEQFF. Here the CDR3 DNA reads TGTGCCAGCAGCCCCCCGCGGGATGAGCAGTTCTTC.

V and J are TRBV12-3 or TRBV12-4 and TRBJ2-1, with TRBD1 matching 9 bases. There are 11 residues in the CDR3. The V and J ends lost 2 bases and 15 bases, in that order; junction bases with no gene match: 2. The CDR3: CASSLRGQGFF. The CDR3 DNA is TGTGCCAGCAGTTTAAGGGGACAGGGGTTCTTC.

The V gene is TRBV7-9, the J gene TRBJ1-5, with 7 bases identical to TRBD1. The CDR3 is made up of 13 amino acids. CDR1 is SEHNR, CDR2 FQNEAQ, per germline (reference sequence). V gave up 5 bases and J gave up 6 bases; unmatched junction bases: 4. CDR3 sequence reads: CASSATGLQPQHF. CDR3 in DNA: TGTGCCAGCAGCGCGACAGGGCTTCAGCCCCAGCATTTT.

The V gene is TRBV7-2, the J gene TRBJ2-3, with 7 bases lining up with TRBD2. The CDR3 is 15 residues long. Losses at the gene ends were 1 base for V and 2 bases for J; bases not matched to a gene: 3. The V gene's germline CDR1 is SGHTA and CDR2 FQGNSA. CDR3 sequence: CASSLGGSYTDTQYF. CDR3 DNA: TGTGCCAGCAGCTTAGGCGGGAGTTACACAGATACGCAGTATTTT.

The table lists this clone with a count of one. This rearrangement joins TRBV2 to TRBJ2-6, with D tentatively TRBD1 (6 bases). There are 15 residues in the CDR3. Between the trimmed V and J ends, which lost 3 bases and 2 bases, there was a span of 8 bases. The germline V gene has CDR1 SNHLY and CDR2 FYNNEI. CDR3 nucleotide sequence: TGTGCCAGCAGTGATGAGGGGGCTGGGGCCAACGTCCTGACTTTC. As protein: CASSDEGAGANVLTF.

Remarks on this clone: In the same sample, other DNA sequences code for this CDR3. The CDR3 DNA reads TGTGCCTGGAGCCCAGGGGGTGGTCAGCCCCAGCATTTT. This codes for CAWSPGGGQPQHF. The rearrangement links TRBV30 to TRBJ1-5; the match to TRBD1 covers 7 bases. The V segment lost 3 bases and the J segment 6 bases; nucleotides outside the gene matches: 5. CDR1 is GTSNPN and CDR2 is SVGIG in the germline V gene (reference sequence). There are 13 residues in the CDR3.

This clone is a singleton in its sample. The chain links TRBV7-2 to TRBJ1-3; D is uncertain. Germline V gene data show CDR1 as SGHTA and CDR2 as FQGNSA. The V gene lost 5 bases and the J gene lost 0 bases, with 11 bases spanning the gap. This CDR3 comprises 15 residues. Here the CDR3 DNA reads TGTGCCAGCAGCCGTTCGGTGTCCTCTGGAAACACCATATATTTT. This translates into CASSRSVSSGNTIYF.

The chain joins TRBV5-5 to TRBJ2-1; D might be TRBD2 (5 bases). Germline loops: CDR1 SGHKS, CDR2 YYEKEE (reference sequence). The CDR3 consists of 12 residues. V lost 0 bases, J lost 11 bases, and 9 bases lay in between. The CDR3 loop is CASSLGTHKQFF. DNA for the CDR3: TGTGCCAGCAGCTTGGGGACTCATAAGCAGTTCTTC.

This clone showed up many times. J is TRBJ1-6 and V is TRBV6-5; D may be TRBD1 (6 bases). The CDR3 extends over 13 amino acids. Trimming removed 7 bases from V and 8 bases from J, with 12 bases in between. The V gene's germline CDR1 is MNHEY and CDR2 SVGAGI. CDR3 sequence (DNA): TGTGCCAGCAAACAGGGTCATGATTCACCCCTCCACTTT. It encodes CASKQGHDSPLHF.

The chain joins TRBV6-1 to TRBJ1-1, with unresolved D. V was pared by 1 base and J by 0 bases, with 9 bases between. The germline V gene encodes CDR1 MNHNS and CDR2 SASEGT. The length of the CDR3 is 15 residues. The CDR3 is CASSEVRRMNTEAFF. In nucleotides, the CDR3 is TGTGCCAGCAGTGAAGTACGTAGAATGAACACTGAAGCTTTCTTT.

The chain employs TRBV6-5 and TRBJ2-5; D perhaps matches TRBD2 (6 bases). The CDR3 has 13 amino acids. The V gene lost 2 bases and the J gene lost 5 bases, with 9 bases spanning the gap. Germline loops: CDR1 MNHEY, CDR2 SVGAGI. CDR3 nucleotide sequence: TGTGCCAGCAGTTACCTGGAGGGGGAGACCCAGTACTTC. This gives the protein CASSYLEGETQYF.

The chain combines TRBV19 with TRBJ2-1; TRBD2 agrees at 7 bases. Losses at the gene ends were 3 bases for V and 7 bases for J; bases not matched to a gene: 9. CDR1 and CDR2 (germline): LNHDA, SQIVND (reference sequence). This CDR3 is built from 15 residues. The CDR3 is CASSIVGGSGNEQFF. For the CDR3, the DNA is TGTGCCAGTAGTATCGTCGGCGGGAGCGGTAATGAGCAGTTCTTC.

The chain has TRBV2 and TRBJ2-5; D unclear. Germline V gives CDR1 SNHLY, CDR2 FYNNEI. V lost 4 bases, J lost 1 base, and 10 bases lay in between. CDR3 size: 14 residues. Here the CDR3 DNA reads TGTGCCAGCAGTGTCAGCTTACTCCAAGAGACCCAGTACTTC. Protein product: CASSVSLLQETQYF.

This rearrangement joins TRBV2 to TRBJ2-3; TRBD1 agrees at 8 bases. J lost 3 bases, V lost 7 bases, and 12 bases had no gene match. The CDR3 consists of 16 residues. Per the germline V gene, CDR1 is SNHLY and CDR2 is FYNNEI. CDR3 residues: CASIITGTGGTDTQYF. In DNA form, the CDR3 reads TGTGCCAGCATTATCACCGGGACAGGAGGGACAGATACGCAGTATTTT.

The CDR3 DNA follows: TGTGCCATCAGTGACCAGGCCTGGGTGGGGGGACAAGAGACCCAGTACTTC. Residues: CAISDQAWVGGQETQYF. The gene calls are TRBV10-3 and TRBJ2-5, with D perhaps TRBD2 (6 bases). The CDR3 sequence is 17 residues long. Germline lookup yields CDR1 ENHRY and CDR2 SYGVKD. The germline V and J ends were trimmed by 3 bases and 2 bases, with 19 bases remaining between them.

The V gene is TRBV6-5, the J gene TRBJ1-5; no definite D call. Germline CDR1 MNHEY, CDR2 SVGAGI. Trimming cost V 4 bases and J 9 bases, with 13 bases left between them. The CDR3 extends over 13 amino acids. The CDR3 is CASSSSGGWPQHF. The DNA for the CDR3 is TGTGCCAGCAGTTCCTCGGGAGGTTGGCCCCAGCATTTT.

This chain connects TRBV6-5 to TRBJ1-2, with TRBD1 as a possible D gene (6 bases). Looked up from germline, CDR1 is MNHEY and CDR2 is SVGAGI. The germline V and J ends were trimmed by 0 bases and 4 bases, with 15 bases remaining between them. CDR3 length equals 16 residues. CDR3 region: CASSYSLAGAGYGYTF. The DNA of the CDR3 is TGTGCCAGCAGTTACTCGCTAGCGGGGGCGGGCTATGGCTACACCTTC.

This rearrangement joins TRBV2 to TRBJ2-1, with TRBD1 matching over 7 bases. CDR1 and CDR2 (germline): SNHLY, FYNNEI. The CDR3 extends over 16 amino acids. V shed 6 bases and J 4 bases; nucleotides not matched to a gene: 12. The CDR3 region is CASSHSRDSKYNEQFF. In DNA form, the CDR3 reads TGTGCCAGCAGCCATAGCCGGGACAGCAAATACAATGAGCAGTTCTTC.

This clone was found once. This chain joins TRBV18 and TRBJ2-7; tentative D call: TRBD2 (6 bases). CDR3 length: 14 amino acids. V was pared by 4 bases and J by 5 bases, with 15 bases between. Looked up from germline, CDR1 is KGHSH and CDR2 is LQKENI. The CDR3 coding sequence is TGTGCCAGCTCACTAGTTGGGGGGAATAACGAGCAGTACTTC. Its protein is CASSLVGGNNEQYF.

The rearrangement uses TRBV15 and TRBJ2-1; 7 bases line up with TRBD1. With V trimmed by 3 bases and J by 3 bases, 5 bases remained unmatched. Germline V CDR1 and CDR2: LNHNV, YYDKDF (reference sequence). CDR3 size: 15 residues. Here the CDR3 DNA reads TGTGCCACCAGCAGGAGGGACAGAGTCTACAATGAGCAGTTCTTC. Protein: CATSRRDRVYNEQFF.

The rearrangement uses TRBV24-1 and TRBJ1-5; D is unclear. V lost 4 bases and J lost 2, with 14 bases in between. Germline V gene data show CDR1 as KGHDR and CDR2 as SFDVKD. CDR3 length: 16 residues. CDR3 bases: TGTGCCACCAGTGACCCAACCCTGGCAGGCAATCAGCCCCAGCATTTT. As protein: CATSDPTLAGNQPQHF.

This CDR3 is CAWSVQTAFYGYTF. CDR3 in DNA: TGTGCCTGGAGTGTACAGACTGCTTTTTATGGCTACACCTTC. The chain couples TRBV30 to TRBJ1-2; no reliable D call. The CDR3 runs to 14 residues. CDR1 GTSNPN and CDR2 SVGIG come from the germline V gene (reference sequence). V was shortened by 0 bases and J by 5 bases, with 13 bases between the two germline ends.

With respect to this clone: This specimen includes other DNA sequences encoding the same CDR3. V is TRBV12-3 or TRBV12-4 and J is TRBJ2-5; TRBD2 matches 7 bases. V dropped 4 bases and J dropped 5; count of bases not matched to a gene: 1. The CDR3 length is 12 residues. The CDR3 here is CASSWGGETQYF. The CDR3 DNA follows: TGTGCCAGCAGTTGGGGAGGGGAGACCCAGTACTTC.

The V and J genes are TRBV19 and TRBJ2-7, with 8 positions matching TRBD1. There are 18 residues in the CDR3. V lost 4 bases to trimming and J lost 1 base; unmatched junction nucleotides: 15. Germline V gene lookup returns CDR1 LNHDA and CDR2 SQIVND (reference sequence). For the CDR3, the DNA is TGTGCCAGTAGTAAAGCCCCTGTCGGCGGACAGGGATCCTACGAGCAGTACTTC. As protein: CASSKAPVGGQGSYEQYF.

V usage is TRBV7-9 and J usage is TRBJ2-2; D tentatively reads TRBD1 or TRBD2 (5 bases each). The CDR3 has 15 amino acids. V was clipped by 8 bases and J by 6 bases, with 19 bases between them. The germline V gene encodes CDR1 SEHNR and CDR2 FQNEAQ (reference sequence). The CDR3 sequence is CASFGELGVAGELFF. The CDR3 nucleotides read TGTGCCAGCTTTGGAGAATTGGGGGTGGCCGGGGAGCTGTTTTTT.

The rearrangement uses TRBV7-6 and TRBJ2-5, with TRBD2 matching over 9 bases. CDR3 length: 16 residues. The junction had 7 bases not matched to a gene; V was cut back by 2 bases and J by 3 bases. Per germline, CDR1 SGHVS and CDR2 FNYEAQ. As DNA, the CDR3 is TGTGCCAGCAGCTTAATCGGGAGCGGGAGGAAAGAGACCCAGTACTTC. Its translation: CASSLIGSGRKETQYF.

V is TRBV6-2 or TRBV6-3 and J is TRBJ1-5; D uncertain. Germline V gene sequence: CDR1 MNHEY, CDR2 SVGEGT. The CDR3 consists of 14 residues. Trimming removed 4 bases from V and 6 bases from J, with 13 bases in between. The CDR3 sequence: CASSSQTFGQPQHF. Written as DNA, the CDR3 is TGTGCCAGCAGTTCTCAGACTTTCGGTCAGCCCCAGCATTTT.

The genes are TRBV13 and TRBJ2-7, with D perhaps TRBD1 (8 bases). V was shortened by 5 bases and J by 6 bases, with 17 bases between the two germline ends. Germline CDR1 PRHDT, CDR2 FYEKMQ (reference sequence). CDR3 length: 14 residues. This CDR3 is CASSPGGTGTEQYF. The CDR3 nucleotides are TGTGCCAGCAGCCCCGGGGGGACAGGAACCGAGCAGTACTTC. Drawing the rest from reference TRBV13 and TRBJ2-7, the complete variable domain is AAGVIQSPRHLIKEKRETATLKCYPIPRHDTVYWYQQGPGQDPQFLISFYEKMQSDKGSIPDRFSAQQFSDYHSELNMSSLELGDSALYFCASSPGGTGTEQYFGPGTRLTVT.